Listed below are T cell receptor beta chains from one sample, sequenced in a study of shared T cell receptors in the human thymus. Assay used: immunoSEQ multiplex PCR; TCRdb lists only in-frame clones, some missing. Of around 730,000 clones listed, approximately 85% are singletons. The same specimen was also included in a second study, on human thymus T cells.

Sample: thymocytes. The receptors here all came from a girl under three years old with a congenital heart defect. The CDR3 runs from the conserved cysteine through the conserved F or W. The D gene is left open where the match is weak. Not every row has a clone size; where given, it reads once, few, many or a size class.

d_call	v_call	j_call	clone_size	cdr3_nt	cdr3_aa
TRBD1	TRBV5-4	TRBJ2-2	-	TGTGCCACTCCACAGGGGGCTTCCGGGGAGCTGTTTTTT	CATPQGASGELFF
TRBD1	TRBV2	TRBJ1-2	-	TGTGCCAGCGGGGGACAGGTCGGGTATGGCTACACCTTC	CASGGQVGYGYTF
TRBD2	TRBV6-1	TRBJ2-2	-	TGTGCCAGCAGTGAAGTCCTGGCTAGCGGGGGGGGAGGCACCGGGGAGCTGTTTTTT	CASSEVLASGGGGTGELFF
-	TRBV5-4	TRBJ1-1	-	TGTGCCAGCAGCTATCTTCAGCGGGAAGCTTTCTTT	CASSYLQREAFF
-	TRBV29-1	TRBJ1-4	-	TGCAGCGTTGAAGGGCCGCTCGGGGATTGGGGTGAAAAACTGTTTTTT	CSVEGPLGDWGEKLFF
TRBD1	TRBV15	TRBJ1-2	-	TGTGCCACCAGCAGAGATCCCGACAGGGGACGCGGCTACACCTTC	CATSRDPDRGRGYTF
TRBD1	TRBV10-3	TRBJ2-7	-	TGTGCCATCAAGCGGGACAGGGATCCCTACGAGCAGTACTTC	CAIKRDRDPYEQYF
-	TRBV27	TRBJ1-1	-	TGTGCCAGCAGTTCAGGTACAGGGAAACCCAACACTGAAGCTTTCTTT	CASSSGTGKPNTEAFF
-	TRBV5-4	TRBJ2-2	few	TGTGCCAGCAGCTTGCGGAACACCGGGGAGCTGTTTTTT	CASSLRNTGELFF
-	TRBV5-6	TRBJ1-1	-	TGTGCCAGCATCCCCCTGGGGGGGAACACTGAAGCTTTCTTT	CASIPLGGNTEAFF
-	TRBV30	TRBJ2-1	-	TGTGCCTGGAGTTCCCCCAGGGGTGCCTACAATGAGCAGTTCTTC	CAWSSPRGAYNEQFF
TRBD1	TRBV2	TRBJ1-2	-	TGTGCCAGCAGTGAAGGGACAGGGGGTATTTATGGCTACACCTTC	CASSEGTGGIYGYTF
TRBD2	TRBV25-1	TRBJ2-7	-	TGTGCCAGCAGTGACCACCGGAGCGGGGAAGTCTACGAGCAGTACTTC	CASSDHRSGEVYEQYF